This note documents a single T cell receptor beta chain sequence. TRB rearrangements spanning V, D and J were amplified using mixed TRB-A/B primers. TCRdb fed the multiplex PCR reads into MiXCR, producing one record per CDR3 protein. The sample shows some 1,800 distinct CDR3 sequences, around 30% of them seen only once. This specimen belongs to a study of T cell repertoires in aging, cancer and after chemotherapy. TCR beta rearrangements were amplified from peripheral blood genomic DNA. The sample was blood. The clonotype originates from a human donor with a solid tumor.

This chain's CDR3 is CSATRYGGETQYF. The CDR3 DNA sequence: TGCAGTGCTACCCGCTATGGGGGAGAGACCCAGTACTTC. This chain joins TRBV20-1 and TRBJ2-5; D might be TRBD1 or TRBD2, each matching 5 bases. Deletions cut 4 bases from V and 4 bases from J, with 13 bases between. CDR3 length: 13 amino acids. Looked up from germline, CDR1 is DFQATT and CDR2 is SNEGSKA (reference sequence).